This record covers a single T cell receptor beta chain. The antigen is undetermined. The CDR3 runs 15 residues. CDR1 is MNHEY, CDR2 SVGAGI, per germline. V lost 3 bases and J lost 0, with 11 bases in between. The entry originates in a study of T cell responses to AZD1222 COVID-19 vaccine. General observations from the study: Close to half of spike-specific TCRs reportedly recognize unmutated variant regions. The study found Spike-specific TCR breadth and depth rose after two AZD1222 doses. Just a handful of AZD1222 recipients tested seropositive at baseline. The donors showed a predominance of white British ancestry and of females, with possible underestimation of clonal diversity.

Produced via immunoSEQ multiplex PCR; TCRdb's table is partial and in-frame only. The data show over 100,000 clones, with 88% seen just once and 9.5% to 15% held by the top ten. The sequence was obtained from an adult in good health. The specimen comprised peripheral blood, sampled on day 0 of MenACWY control vaccination. The chain uses TRBV6-5 and TRBJ1-1; maybe TRBD1 (6 bases). The CDR3 is CASSYSGTLNTEAFF. CDR3 nucleotides: TGTGCCAGCAGTTATTCCGGGACACTGAACACTGAAGCTTTCTTT.